This entry lists 5 T cell receptor beta chains sequenced from one sample in a study of blood T cell repertoires in COVID-19. This table comes from immunoSEQ multiplex PCR, and its TCRdb copy is limited to in-frame clones, with some not included. Of roughly 53,000 clones in the sample, 80% to 90% were seen once. Sequences were obtained from peripheral blood. The receptors stem from a woman older than 75 with COVID-19, enrolled during active disease.

This clone is medium-sized (0.01 to 0.1%) within its sample. The V and J genes are TRBV7-9 and TRBJ2-3, with 10 bases lining up with TRBD2. Trimming cost V 5 bases and J 4 bases; bases outside gene matches: 9. The CDR3 loop spans 16 amino acids. Per germline, CDR1 SEHNR and CDR2 FQNEAQ (reference sequence). CDR3 loop: CASSPPSGRGADTQYF. DNA of the CDR3: TGTGCCAGCAGCCCACCTAGCGGGAGAGGTGCAGATACGCAGTATTTT. Variable domain in full (rest from reference TRBV7-9 and TRBJ2-3): DTGVSQNPRHKITKRGQNVTFRCDPISEHNRLYWYRQTLGQGPEFLTYFQNEAQLEKSRLLSDRFSAERPKGSFSTLEIQRTEQGDSAMYLCASSPPSGRGADTQYFGPGTRLTVL.

The V and J genes are TRBV4-1 and TRBJ2-7; 7 bases align to TRBD1. The CDR3 contains 15 residues. Germline CDR1 reads MGHRA; CDR2 reads YSYEKL. J lost 0 bases, V lost 2 bases, and 4 bases had no gene match. The CDR3 reads CASSQTRDSSYEQYF. DNA for the CDR3: TGCGCCAGCAGCCAAACCCGGGACAGCTCCTACGAGCAGTACTTC.

The rearrangement joins TRBV5-1 to TRBJ2-1; no definite D call. The CDR3 consists of 15 residues. Trimming took off 1 base at V and 0 bases at J, with 8 bases between the two ends. In germline, CDR1 is SGHRS, CDR2 YFSETQ. The CDR3 here is CASSLQANSYNEQFF. DNA of the CDR3: TGCGCCAGCAGCTTGCAAGCGAACTCCTACAATGAGCAGTTCTTC.

This sequence joins TRBV28 and TRBJ2-1; 8 nucleotides match TRBD2. Germline lookup yields CDR1 MDHEN and CDR2 SYDVKM. The CDR3 extends over 17 amino acids. Trimming took 5 bases from V and 6 from J; bases not matched to a gene: 15. The CDR3: CASSTRILAGRTNEQFF. CDR3 DNA: TGTGCCAGCAGTACACGAATCCTAGCGGGTAGGACCAATGAGCAGTTCTTC.

V is TRBV5-5 and J is TRBJ1-3; 7 bases are a match to TRBD1. Germline CDR1 SGHKS, CDR2 YYEKEE (reference sequence). With V trimmed by 4 bases and J by 2 bases, 6 bases remained unmatched. This CDR3 spans 15 amino acids. DNA for the CDR3: TGTGCCAGCAGCCCAGGGGGTACAGCTGGAAACACCATATATTTT. Translated: CASSPGGTAGNTIYF.